The clone carrying this T cell receptor (beta chain) was recorded once. Time point specified: newly diagnosed GD, antithyroid drugs for less than 3 months. Making the TCR library involved RNA that had been extracted from PBMCs. This sample is part of a study of regulatory T cells in long-lasting Graves disease. Investigators prepared the TCR beta libraries by applying iRepertoire HTBI primers and Arm-PCR of CDR3 regions. From the multiplex PCR reads, TCRdb called clonotypes with MiXCR, one entry per CDR3 protein. The sample holds about 560,000 distinct CDR3 sequences, around 16% seen once. The V segment lost 5 bases and the J segment 0 bases; nucleotides outside the gene matches: 2. The germline CDR1 and CDR2 sequences are MNHNS and SASEGT. This CDR3 is 16 amino acids long. The same data also contributed to another study, on T cells in Graves' hyperthyroidism and ophthalmopathy.

Material: peripheral blood mononuclear cells (PBMCs), obtained at new diagnosis, from a patient treated with antithyroid drugs. The rearrangement uses TRBV6-1 and TRBJ2-2; 11 bases align to TRBD2. The sequence came from a man between 18 and 35 years old with Graves disease. CDR3 region: CASSIAGGANTGELFF. The DNA for the CDR3 is TGTGCCAGCAGTATAGCGGGAGGGGCGAACACCGGGGAGCTGTTTTTT.